Given below is one T cell receptor beta chain in context. The data originate from a study of siplizumab effects on memory and regulatory T cells. The germline CDR1 and CDR2 sequences are SGHKS and YYEKEE (reference sequence). V lost 3 bases to trimming and J lost 1 base, with 13 bases between them. The CDR3 runs to 16 residues. Repertoires were generated with immunoSEQ multiplex PCR, while TCRdb's copy carries only in-frame clones and drops some. The sample has 95,000 to 130,000 clones; around 94% are singletons. The V gene is TRBV5-5, the J gene TRBJ2-2; D unresolved. The sequenced material came from non-Treg CD4+ T cells sorted from blood. This TCR derives from a human donor in good health. DNA for the CDR3: TGTGCCAGCAGCTCGTCGGCGCTGCTGAACACCGGGGAGCTGTTTTTT. Its translation: CASSSSALLNTGELFF.